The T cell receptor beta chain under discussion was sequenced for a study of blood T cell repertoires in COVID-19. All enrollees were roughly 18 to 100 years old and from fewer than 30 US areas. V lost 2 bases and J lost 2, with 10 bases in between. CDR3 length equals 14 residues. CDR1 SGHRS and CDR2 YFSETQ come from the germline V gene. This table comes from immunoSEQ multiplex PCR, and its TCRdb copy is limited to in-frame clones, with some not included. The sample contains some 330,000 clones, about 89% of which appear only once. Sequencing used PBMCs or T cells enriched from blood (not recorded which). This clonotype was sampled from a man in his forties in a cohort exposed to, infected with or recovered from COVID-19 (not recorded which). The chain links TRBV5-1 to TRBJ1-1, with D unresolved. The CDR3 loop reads CASSLSRTNTEAFF. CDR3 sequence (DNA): TGCGCCAGCAGCTTATCCAGGACTAACACTGAAGCTTTCTTT.